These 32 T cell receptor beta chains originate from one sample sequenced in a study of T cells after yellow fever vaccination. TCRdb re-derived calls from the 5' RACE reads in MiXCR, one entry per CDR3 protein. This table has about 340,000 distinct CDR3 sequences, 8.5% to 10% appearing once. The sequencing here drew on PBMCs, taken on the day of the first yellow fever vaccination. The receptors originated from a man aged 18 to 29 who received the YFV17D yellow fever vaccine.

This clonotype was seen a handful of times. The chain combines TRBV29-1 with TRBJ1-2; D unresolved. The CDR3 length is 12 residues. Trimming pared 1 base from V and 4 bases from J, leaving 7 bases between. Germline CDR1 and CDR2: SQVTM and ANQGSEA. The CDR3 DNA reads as TGCAGCGTTGAAGTGGGCGGCTATGGCTACACCTTC. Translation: CSVEVGGYGYTF. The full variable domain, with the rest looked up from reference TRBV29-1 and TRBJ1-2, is SAVISQKPSRDICQRGTSLTIQCQVDSQVTMMFWYRQQPGQSLTLIATANQGSEATYESGFVIDKFPISRPNLTFSTLTVSNMSPEDSSIYLCSVEVGGYGYTFGSGTRLTVV.

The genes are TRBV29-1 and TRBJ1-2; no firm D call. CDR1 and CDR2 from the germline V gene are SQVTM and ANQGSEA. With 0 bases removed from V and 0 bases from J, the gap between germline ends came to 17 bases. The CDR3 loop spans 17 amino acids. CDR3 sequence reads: CSVEDLPPGRPNYGYTF. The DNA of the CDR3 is TGCAGCGTTGAAGATCTACCTCCCGGGCGACCTAACTATGGCTACACCTTC. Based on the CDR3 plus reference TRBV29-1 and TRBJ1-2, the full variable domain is SAVISQKPSRDICQRGTSLTIQCQVDSQVTMMFWYRQQPGQSLTLIATANQGSEATYESGFVIDKFPISRPNLTFSTLTVSNMSPEDSSIYLCSVEDLPPGRPNYGYTFGSGTRLTVV.

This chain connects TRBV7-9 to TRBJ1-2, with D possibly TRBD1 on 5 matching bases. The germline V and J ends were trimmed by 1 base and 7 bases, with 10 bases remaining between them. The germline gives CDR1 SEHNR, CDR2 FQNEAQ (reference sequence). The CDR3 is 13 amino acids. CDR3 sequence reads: CASSLGGPGGYTF. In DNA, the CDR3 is TGTGCCAGCAGCTTAGGGGGACCAGGTGGCTACACCTTC.

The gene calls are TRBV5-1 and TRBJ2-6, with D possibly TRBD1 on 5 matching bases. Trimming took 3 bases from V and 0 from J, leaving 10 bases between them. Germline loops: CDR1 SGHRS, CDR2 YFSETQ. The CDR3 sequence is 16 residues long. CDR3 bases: TGCGCCAGCAGCTCTTGGGGCGGCTCTGGGGCCAACGTCCTGACTTTC. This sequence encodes CASSSWGGSGANVLTF.

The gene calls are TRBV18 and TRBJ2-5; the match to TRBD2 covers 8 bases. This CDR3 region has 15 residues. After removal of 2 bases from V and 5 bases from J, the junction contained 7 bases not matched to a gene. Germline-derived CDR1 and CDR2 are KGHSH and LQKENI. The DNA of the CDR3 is TGTGCCAGCTCACCAAGGACTAGCCGTCAGGAGACCCAGTACTTC. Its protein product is CASSPRTSRQETQYF.

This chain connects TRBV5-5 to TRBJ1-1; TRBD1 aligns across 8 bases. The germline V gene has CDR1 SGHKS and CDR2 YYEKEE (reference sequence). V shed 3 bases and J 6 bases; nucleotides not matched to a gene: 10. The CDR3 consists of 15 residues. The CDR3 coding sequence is TGTGCCAGCAGCTGGCGGACAGGGTTGGCGGCTGAAGCTTTCTTT. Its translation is CASSWRTGLAAEAFF.

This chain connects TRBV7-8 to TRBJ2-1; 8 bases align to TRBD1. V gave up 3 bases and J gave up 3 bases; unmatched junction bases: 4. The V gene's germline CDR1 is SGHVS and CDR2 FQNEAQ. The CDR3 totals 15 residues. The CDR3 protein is CASSFQGANYNEQFF. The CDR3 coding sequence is TGTGCCAGCAGCTTCCAGGGGGCTAACTACAATGAGCAGTTCTTC.

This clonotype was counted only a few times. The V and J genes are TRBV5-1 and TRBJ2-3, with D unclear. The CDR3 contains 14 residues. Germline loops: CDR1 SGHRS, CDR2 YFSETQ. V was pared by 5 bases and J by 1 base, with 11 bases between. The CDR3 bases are TGCGCCAGCAGTCTCGTCCAGGGCACAGATACGCAGTATTTT. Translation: CASSLVQGTDTQYF.

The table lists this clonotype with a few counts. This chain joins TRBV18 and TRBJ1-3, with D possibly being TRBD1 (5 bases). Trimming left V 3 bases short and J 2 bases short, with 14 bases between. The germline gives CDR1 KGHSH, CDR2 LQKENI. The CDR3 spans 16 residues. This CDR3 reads CASSPYPGRTGNTIYF. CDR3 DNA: TGTGCCAGCTCACCTTACCCGGGACGGACTGGAAACACCATATATTTT.

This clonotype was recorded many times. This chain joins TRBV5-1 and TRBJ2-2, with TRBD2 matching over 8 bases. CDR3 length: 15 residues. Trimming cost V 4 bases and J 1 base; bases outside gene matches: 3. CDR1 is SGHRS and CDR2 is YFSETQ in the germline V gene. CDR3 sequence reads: CASSRSGVNTGELFF. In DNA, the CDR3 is TGCGCCAGCAGCCGTAGCGGGGTGAACACCGGGGAGCTGTTTTTT.

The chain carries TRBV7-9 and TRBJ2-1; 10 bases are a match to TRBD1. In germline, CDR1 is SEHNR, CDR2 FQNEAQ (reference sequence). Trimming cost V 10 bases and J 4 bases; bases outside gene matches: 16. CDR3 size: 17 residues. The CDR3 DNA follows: TGTGCCATCCCAATGGCGACAGGGGGCCTTTCTTACAATGAGCAGTTCTTC. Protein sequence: CAIPMATGGLSYNEQFF. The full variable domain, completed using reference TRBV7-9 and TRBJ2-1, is DTGVSQNPRHKITKRGQNVTFRCDPISEHNRLYWYRQTLGQGPEFLTYFQNEAQLEKSRLLSDRFSAERPKGSFSTLEIQRTEQGDSAMYLCAIPMATGGLSYNEQFFGPGTRLTVL.

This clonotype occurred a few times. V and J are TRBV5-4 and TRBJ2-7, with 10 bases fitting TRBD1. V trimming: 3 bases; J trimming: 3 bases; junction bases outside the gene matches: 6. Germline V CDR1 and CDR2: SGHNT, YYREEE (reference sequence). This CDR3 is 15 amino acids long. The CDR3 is CASSSRDRGSYEQYF. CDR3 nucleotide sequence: TGTGCCAGCAGCTCCCGGGACAGGGGAAGCTACGAGCAGTACTTC.

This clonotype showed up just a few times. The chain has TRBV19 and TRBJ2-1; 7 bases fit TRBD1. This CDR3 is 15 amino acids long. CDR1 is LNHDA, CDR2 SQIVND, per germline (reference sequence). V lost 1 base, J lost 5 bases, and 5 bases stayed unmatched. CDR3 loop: CASSIALDRNNEQFF. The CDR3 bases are TGTGCCAGTAGTATAGCCCTGGACAGGAACAATGAGCAGTTCTTC.

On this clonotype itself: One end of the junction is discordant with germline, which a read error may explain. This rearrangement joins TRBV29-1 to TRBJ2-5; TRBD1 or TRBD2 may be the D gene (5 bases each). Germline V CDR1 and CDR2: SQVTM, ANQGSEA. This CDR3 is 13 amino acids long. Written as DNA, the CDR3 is TGCAGAGTTGGGACCGTTTTACAAGAGACCCAGTACTTC. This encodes CRVGTVLQETQYF.

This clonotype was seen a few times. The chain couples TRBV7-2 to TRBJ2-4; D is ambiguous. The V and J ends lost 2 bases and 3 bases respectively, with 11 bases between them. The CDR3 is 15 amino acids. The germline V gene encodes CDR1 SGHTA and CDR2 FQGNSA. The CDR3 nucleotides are TGTGCCAGCAGCTTAAAGCCTGGGAACAAAAACATTCAGTACTTC. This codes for CASSLKPGNKNIQYF.

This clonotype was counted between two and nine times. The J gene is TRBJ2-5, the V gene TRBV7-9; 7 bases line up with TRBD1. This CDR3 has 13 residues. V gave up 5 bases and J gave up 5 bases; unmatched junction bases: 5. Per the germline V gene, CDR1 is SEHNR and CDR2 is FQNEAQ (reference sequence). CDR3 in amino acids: CASSQVTGETQYF. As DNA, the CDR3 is TGTGCCAGCAGCCAGGTGACAGGGGAGACCCAGTACTTC.

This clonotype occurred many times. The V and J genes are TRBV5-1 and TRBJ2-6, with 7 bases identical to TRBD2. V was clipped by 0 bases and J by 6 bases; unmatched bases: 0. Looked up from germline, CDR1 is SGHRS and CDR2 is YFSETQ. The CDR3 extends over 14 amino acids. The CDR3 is CASSLGLAANVLTF. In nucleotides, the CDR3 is TGCGCCAGCAGCTTGGGACTAGCGGCCAACGTCCTGACTTTC.

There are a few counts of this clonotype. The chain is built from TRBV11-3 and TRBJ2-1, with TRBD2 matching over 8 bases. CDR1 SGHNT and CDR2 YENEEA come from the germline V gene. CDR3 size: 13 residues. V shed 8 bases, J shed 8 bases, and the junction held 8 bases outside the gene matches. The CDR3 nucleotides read TGTGCCAGCTCGGGGGGGGCGTACGATGAGCAGTTCTTC. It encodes CASSGGAYDEQFF.

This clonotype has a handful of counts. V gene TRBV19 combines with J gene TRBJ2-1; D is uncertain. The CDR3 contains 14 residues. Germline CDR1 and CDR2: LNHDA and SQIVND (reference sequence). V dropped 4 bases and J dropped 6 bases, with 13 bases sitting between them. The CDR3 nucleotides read TGTGCCAGTAGTACGGGTGCTTGGGGCAATGAGCAGTTCTTC. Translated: CASSTGAWGNEQFF.

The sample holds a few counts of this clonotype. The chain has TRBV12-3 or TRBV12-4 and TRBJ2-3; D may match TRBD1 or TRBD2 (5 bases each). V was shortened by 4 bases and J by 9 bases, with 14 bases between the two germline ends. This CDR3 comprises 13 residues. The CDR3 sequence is CASSSGTPGTQYF. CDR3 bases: TGTGCCAGCAGTTCGGGGACCCCAGGGACGCAGTATTTT.

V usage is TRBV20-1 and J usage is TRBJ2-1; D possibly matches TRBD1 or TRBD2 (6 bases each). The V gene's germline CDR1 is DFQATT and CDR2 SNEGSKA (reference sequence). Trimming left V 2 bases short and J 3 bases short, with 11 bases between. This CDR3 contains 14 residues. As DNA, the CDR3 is TGCAGTGCTAGACTGCGGGGACACTACAATGAGCAGTTCTTC. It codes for CSARLRGHYNEQFF.

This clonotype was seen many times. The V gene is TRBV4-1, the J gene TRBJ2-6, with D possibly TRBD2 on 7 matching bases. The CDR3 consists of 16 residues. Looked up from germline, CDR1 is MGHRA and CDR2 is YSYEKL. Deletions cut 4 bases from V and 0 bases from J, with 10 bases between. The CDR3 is CASSRGGNSGANVLTF. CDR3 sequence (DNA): TGCGCCAGCAGCCGCGGGGGCAACTCTGGGGCCAACGTCCTGACTTTC.

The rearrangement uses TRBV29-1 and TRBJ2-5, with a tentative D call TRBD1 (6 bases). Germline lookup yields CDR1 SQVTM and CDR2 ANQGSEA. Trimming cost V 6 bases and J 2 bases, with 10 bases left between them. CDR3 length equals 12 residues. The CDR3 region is CSVGTQQETQYF. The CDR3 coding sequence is TGCAGCGTCGGGACACAGCAAGAGACCCAGTACTTC. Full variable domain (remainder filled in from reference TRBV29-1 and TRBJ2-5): SAVISQKPSRDICQRGTSLTIQCQVDSQVTMMFWYRQQPGQSLTLIATANQGSEATYESGFVIDKFPISRPNLTFSTLTVSNMSPEDSSIYLCSVGTQQETQYFGPGTRLLVL.

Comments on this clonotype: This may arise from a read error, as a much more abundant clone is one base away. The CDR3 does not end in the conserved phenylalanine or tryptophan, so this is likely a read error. CDR3 nucleotides: TGTGCCAGTAGTACTCCTATTCCGGGACGGCACCAAGAGACCCAGTACTTA. As protein: CASSTPIPGRHQETQYL. V is TRBV19 and J is TRBJ2-5; D tentatively fits TRBD1 or TRBD2 (5 bases each). This CDR3 region has 17 residues. The V end was cut by 4 bases, the J end by 0 bases, with 18 bases between. CDR1 LNHDA and CDR2 SQIVND come from the germline V gene (reference sequence).

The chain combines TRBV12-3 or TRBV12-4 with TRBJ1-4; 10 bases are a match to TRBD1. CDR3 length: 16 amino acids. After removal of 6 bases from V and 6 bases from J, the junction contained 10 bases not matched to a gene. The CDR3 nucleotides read TGTGCCAGCAGCCGAGGGTCAGGACAGGGGGATGAAAAACTGTTTTTT. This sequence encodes CASSRGSGQGDEKLFF.

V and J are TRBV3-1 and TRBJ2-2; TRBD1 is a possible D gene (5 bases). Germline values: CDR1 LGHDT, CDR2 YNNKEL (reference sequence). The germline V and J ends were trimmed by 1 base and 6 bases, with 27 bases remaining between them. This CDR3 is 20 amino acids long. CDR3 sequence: CASSQGIPQGRFGDAGELFF. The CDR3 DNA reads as TGTGCCAGCAGCCAAGGAATCCCTCAGGGCAGATTTGGTGATGCCGGGGAGCTGTTTTTT.

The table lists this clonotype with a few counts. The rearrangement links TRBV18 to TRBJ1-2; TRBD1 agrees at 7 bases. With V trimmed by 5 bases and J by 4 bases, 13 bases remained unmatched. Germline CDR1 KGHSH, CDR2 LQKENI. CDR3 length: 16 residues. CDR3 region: CASSTELGTAFYGYTF. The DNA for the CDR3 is TGTGCCAGCTCAACTGAGTTAGGGACAGCGTTCTATGGCTACACCTTC.

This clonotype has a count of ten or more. The CDR3 bases are TGTGCCAGCACCCTCGGGCAGATTAACTATGGCTACACCTTC. This encodes CASTLGQINYGYTF. The chain links TRBV12-3 or TRBV12-4 to TRBJ1-2; D remains unclear. V lost 7 bases to trimming and J lost 1 base, with 13 bases between them. The CDR3 is made up of 14 amino acids.

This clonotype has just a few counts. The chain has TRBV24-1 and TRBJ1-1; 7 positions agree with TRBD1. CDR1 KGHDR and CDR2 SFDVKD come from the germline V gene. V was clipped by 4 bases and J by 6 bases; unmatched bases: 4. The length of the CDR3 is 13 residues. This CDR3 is CATSDRGEAEAFF. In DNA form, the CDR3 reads TGTGCCACCAGTGACAGGGGGGAGGCTGAAGCTTTCTTT.

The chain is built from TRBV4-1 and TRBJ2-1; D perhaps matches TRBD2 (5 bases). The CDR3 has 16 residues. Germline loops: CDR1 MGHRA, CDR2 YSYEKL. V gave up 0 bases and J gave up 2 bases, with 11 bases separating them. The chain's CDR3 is CASSQERAVTYNEQFF. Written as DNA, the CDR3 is TGCGCCAGCAGCCAAGAGAGGGCGGTGACCTACAATGAGCAGTTCTTC.

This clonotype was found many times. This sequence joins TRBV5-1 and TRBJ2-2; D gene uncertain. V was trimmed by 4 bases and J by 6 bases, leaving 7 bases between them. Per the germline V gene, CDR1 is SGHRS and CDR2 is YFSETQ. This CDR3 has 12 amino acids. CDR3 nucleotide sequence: TGCGCCAGCAGCGTAGGCGCCGGGGAGCTGTTTTTT. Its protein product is CASSVGAGELFF. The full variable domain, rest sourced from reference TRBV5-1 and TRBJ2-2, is KAGVTQTPRYLIKTRGQQVTLSCSPISGHRSVSWYQQTPGQGLQFLFEYFSETQRNKGNFPGRFSGRQFSNSRSEMNVSTLELGDSALYLCASSVGAGELFFGEGSRLTVL.

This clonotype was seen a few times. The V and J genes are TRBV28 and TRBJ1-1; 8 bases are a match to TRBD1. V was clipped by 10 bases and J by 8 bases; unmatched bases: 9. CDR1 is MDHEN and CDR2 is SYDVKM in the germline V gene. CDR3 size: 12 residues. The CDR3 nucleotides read TGTGCCACGGGACAGGCGTGGGAGGAAGCTTTCTTT. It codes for CATGQAWEEAFF.